This TCR beta chain was identified during a study of blood T cell repertoires in COVID-19. On the study more broadly: Samples taken during acute and convalescent COVID-19 were collected in the United States, Italy and Spain.

Data came from immunoSEQ multiplex PCR; TCRdb stores just in-frame clones and leaves some out. This sample has about 140,000 clones, with 70% to 80% found just once. The germline V gene encodes CDR1 LGHDT and CDR2 YNNKEL (reference sequence). V was pared by 0 bases and J by 2 bases, with 18 bases of the junction left unmatched. This CDR3 region has 21 residues. The sample holds a few counts of this clone. This receptor was obtained from a man aged 55 to 70 with acute or convalescent COVID-19. What was sequenced was peripheral blood. The rearrangement links TRBV3-1 (or the pseudogene TRBV3-2) to TRBJ2-3; 9 nucleotides line up with TRBD2. The CDR3 DNA follows: TGTGCCAGCAGCCAAGATCTAGGGGCGGACTCAAGCGGGAGGAACACAGATACGCAGTATTTT. Protein: CASSQDLGADSSGRNTDTQYF.